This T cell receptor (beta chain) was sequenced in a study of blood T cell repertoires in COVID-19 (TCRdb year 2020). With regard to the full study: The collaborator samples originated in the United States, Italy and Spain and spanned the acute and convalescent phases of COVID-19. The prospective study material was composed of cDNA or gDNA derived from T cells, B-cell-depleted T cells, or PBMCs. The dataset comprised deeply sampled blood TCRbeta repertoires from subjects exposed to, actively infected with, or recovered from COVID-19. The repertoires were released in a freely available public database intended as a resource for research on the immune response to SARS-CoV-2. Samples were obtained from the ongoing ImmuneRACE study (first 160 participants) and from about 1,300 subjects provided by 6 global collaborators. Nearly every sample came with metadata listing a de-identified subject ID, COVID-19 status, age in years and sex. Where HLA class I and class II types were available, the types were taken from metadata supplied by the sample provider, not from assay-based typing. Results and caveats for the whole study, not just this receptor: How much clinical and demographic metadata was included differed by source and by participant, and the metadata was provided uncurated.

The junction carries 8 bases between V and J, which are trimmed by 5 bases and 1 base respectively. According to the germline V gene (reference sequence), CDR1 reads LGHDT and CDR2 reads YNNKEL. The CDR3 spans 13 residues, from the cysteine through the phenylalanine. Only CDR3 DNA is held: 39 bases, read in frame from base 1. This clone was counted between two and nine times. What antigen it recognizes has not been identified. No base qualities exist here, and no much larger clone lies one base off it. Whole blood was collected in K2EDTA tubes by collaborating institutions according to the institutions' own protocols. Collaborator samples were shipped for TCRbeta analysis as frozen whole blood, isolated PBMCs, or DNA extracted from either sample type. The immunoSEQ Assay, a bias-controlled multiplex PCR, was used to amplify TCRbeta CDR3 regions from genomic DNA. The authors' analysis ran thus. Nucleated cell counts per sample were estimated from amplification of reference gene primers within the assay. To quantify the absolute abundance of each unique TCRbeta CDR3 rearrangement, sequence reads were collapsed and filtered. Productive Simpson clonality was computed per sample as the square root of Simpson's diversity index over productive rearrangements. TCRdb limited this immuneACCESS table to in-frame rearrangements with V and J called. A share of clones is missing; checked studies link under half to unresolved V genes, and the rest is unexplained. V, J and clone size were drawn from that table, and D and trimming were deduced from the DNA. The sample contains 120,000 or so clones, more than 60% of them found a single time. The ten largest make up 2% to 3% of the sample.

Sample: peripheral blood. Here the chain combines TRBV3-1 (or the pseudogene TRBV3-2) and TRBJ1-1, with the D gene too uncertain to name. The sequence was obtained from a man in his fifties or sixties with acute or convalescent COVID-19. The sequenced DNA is TGTGCCAGCAGCGAGGGAAAGAACACTGAAGCTTTCTTT. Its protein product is CASSEGKNTEAFF.